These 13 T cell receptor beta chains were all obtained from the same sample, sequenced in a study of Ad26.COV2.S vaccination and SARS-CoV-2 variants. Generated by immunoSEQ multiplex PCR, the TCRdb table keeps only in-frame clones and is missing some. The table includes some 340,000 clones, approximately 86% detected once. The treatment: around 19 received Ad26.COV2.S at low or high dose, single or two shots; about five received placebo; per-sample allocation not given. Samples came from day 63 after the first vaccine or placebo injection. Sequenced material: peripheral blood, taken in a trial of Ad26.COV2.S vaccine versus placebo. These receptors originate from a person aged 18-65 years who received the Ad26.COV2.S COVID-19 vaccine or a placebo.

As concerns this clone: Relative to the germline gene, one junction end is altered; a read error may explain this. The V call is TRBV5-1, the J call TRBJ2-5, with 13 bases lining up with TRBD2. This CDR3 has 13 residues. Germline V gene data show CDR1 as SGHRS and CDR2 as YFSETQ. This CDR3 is CASSPQGLAGAHF. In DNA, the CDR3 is TGCGCCAGCAGCCCACAAGGACTAGCGGGGGCTCACTTC. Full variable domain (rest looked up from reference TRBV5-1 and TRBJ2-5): KAGVTQTPRYLIKTRGQQVTLSCSPISGHRSVSWYQQTPGQGLQFLFEYFSETQRNKGNFPGRFSGRQFSNSRSEMNVSTLELGDSALYLCASSPQGLAGAHFGPGTRLLVL.

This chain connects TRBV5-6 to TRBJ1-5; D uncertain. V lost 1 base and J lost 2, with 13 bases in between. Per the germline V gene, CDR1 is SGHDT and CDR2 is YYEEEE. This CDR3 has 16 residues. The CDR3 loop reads CASSLYPGQGNQPQHF. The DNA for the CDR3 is TGTGCCAGCAGCTTGTATCCAGGTCAGGGCAATCAGCCCCAGCATTTT.

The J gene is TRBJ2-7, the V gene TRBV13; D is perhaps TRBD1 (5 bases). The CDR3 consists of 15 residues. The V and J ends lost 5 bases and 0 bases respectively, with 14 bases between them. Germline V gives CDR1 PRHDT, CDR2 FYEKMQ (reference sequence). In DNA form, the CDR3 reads TGTGCCAGCAGCCGGTGGGCAGGGCGCTCCTACGAGCAGTACTTC. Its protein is CASSRWAGRSYEQYF.

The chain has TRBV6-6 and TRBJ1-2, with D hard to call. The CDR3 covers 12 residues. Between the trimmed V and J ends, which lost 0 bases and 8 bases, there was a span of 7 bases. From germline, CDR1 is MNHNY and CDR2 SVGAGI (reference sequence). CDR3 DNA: TGTGCCAGCAGTTACTCCTTCGGGGGCTACACCTTC. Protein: CASSYSFGGYTF.

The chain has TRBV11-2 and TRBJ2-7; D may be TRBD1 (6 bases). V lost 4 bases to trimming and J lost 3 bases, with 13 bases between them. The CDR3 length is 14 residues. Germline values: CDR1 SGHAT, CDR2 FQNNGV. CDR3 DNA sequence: TGTGCCAGCAGCTCCTCAGGGGCGATCTACGAGCAGTACTTC. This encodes CASSSSGAIYEQYF.

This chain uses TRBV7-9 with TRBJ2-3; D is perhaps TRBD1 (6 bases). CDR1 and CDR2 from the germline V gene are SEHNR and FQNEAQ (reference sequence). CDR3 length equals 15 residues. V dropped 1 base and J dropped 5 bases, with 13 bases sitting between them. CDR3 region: CASSLENRVRDTQYF. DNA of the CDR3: TGTGCCAGCAGCTTAGAAAACAGGGTGAGAGATACGCAGTATTTT.

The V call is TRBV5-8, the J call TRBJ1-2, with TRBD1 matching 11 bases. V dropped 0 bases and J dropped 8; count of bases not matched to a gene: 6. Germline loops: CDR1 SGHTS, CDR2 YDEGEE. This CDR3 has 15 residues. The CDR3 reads CASSLEGTGGRGYTF. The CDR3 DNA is TGTGCCAGCAGCTTGGAGGGGACAGGGGGTCGCGGCTACACCTTC.

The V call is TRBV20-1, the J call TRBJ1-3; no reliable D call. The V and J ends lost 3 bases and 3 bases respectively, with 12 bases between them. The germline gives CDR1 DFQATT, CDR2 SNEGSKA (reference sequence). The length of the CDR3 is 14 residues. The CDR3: CSASQGNGGNTIYF. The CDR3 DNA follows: TGCAGTGCTAGTCAAGGAAACGGTGGAAACACCATATATTTT.

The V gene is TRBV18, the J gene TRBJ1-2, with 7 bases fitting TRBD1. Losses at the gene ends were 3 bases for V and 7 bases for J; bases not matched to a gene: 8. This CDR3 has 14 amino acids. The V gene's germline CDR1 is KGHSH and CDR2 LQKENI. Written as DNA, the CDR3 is TGTGCCAGCTCACCCACTGCGACAGGGTTTGGCTACACCTTC. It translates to CASSPTATGFGYTF.

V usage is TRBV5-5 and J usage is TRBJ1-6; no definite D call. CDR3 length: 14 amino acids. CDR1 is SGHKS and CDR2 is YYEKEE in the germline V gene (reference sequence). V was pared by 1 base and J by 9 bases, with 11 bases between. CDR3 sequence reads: CASSLSTFGSPLHF. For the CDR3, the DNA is TGTGCCAGCAGCTTGAGTACATTTGGTTCACCCCTCCACTTT. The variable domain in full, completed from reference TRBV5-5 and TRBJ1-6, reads DAGVTQSPTHLIKTRGQQVTLRCSPISGHKSVSWYQQVLGQGPQFIFQYYEKEERGRGNFPDRFSARQFPNYSSELNVNALLLGDSALYLCASSLSTFGSPLHFGNGTRLTVT.

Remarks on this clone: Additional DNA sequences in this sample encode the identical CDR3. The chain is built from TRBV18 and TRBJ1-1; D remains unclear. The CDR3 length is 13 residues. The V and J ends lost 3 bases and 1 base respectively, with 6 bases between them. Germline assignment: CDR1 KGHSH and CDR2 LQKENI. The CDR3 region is CASSPTRNTEAFF. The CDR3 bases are TGTGCCAGCTCACCCACGAGGAACACTGAAGCTTTCTTT.

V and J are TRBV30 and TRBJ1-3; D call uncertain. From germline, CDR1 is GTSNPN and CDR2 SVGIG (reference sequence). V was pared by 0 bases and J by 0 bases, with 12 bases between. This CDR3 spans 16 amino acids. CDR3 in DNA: TGTGCCTGGAGTGTACATACTTCCAGCTCTGGAAACACCATATATTTT. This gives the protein CAWSVHTSSSGNTIYF.

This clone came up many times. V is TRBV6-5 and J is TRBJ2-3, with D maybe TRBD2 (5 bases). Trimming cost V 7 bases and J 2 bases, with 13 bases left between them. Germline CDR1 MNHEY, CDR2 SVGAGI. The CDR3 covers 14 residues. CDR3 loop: CASKDSRDTDTQYF. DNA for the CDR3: TGTGCCAGCAAGGACTCACGAGACACAGATACGCAGTATTTT.